The 28 T cell receptor beta chains reported below all come from one sample, sequenced in a study of metastatic and nonmetastatic thyroid tumors. With MiXCR, TCRdb called clones anew from the PCR reads. The table shows about 17,000 clones, with more than 25% occurring only once. Thyroid surgery had not been preceded by any treatment in any patient. The sequencing sample was made of tumor tissue. All receptors come from a female donor with papillary thyroid cancer or a benign thyroid nodule (not recorded which). Some clones in this sample may be carry-over from other donors' samples.

This chain connects TRBV6-1 to TRBJ2-1; TRBD2 is a possible D gene (6 bases). This CDR3 spans 14 amino acids. V lost 3 bases and J lost 7, with 13 bases in between. In germline, CDR1 is MNHNS, CDR2 SASEGT. This chain's CDR3 is CASSEREVYNEQFF. Written as DNA, the CDR3 is TGTGCCAGCAGTGAGAGGGAGGTATATAATGAGCAGTTCTTC.

At least ten counts were recorded for this clone. This chain connects TRBV7-9 to TRBJ2-6, with TRBD2 identical over 13 bases. V trimming: 5 bases; J trimming: 10 bases; junction bases outside the gene matches: 17. The CDR3 covers 19 residues. Per germline, CDR1 SEHNR and CDR2 FQNEAQ (reference sequence). The CDR3 sequence is CASSPTGITSGGALNVLTF. In nucleotides, the CDR3 is TGTGCCAGCAGCCCCACAGGGATTACTAGCGGGGGGGCTTTAAACGTCCTGACTTTC. Based on the CDR3 plus reference TRBV7-9 and TRBJ2-6, the full variable domain is DTGVSQNPRHKITKRGQNVTFRCDPISEHNRLYWYRQTLGQGPEFLTYFQNEAQLEKSRLLSDRFSAERPKGSFSTLEIQRTEQGDSAMYLCASSPTGITSGGALNVLTFGAGSRLTVL.

This clone was counted only a few times. This rearrangement joins TRBV6-2 or TRBV6-3 to TRBJ2-2, with D unresolved. CDR1 and CDR2 (germline): MNHEY, SVGEGT. The CDR3 length is 15 residues. Trimming removed 5 bases from V and 5 bases from J, with 15 bases in between. The CDR3 is CASSVAAISTGELFF. Written as DNA, the CDR3 is TGTGCCAGCAGTGTTGCGGCCATTTCGACCGGGGAGCTGTTTTTT.

By share of the sample, this clone is medium-sized. V gene TRBV7-8 combines with J gene TRBJ2-7, with D unclear. V lost 0 bases and J 3 bases, leaving 9 bases between the germline ends. The germline V gene has CDR1 SGHVS and CDR2 FQNEAQ. The CDR3 contains 14 residues. CDR3 sequence (DNA): TGTGCCAGCAGCTTAGCGGGTCCCTACTACGAGCAGTACTTC. Translation gives CASSLAGPYYEQYF.

This clone has ten or more counts. This rearrangement joins TRBV5-1 to TRBJ1-2; weak D call: TRBD1 (5 bases). Trimming left V 2 bases short and J 1 base short, with 18 bases between. The CDR3 is 17 amino acids. In germline, CDR1 is SGHRS, CDR2 YFSETQ. CDR3 bases: TGCGCCAGCAGCTTCTGGGTTCGGACACCCTATAACTATGGCTACACCTTC. Its translation: CASSFWVRTPYNYGYTF. The full variable domain, its missing parts supplied by reference TRBV5-1 and TRBJ1-2, is KAGVTQTPRYLIKTRGQQVTLSCSPISGHRSVSWYQQTPGQGLQFLFEYFSETQRNKGNFPGRFSGRQFSNSRSEMNVSTLELGDSALYLCASSFWVRTPYNYGYTFGSGTRLTVV.

This clone occurred a few times. The J gene is TRBJ2-7, the V gene TRBV5-5; D is undetermined. Germline lookup yields CDR1 SGHKS and CDR2 YYEKEE (reference sequence). V was clipped by 0 bases and J by 5 bases, with 3 bases between them. The CDR3 loop spans 11 amino acids. The DNA for the CDR3 is TGTGCCAGCAGCTTGGTTGACGAGCAGTACTTC. The encoded protein is CASSLVDEQYF.

This clone was seen a few times. V usage is TRBV2 and J usage is TRBJ1-5; D is ambiguous. Germline CDR1 and CDR2: SNHLY and FYNNEI. The ends were cut back, 2 bases at V and 6 bases at J, with 11 bases in the middle. The CDR3 is 14 residues long. The CDR3 is CASSESQSVQPQHF. CDR3 DNA: TGTGCCAGCAGTGAATCACAGTCAGTTCAGCCCCAGCATTTT.

This clone was counted only a few times. The DNA for the CDR3 is TGTGCCAGCAGTTACTCGTTACAGGGGACTACGAACACCATATATTTT. It specifies CASSYSLQGTTNTIYF. The chain links TRBV6-5 to TRBJ1-3; 7 bases line up with TRBD1. With V trimmed by 0 bases and J by 7 bases, 9 bases remained unmatched. The CDR3 consists of 16 residues. Per germline, CDR1 MNHEY and CDR2 SVGAGI.

The rearrangement uses TRBV4-1 and TRBJ2-1, with 8 bases matching TRBD2. Germline V lookup: CDR1 MGHRA, CDR2 YSYEKL. CDR3 length: 15 residues. V trimming: 0 bases; J trimming: 16 bases; junction bases outside the gene matches: 14. CDR3 protein: CASSQDRIGGRFQFF. CDR3 DNA sequence: TGCGCCAGCAGCCAAGATAGAATTGGCGGGAGGTTTCAATTCTTC.

This clone showed up just a few times. V gene TRBV27 combines with J gene TRBJ2-7; D is possibly TRBD1 or TRBD2 (6 bases each). The CDR3 contains 13 residues. Trimming took off 2 bases at V and 5 bases at J, with 10 bases between the two ends. Germline V lookup: CDR1 MNHEY, CDR2 SMNVEV (reference sequence). This CDR3 reads CASSLPGEDEQYF. The DNA for the CDR3 is TGTGCCAGCAGTTTACCAGGGGAGGACGAGCAGTACTTC.

The CDR3, as DNA: TGTGCCAGCACCCTAAGGGGACAGGGGGCTTTTGATACTGAAGCTTTCTTT. It specifies CASTLRGQGAFDTEAFF. The chain carries TRBV7-8 and TRBJ1-1; 12 bases are shared with TRBD1. V was clipped by 7 bases and J by 5 bases; unmatched bases: 14. CDR3 length equals 17 residues. CDR1 SGHVS and CDR2 FQNEAQ come from the germline V gene.

This clone qualifies as medium-sized. V gene TRBV11-2 combines with J gene TRBJ2-1; TRBD2 aligns across 7 bases. CDR1 and CDR2 from the germline V gene are SGHAT and FQNNGV. CDR3 length: 15 amino acids. V was clipped by 5 bases and J by 3 bases; unmatched bases: 7. CDR3 loop: CASSGWASGYNEQFF. In nucleotides, the CDR3 is TGTGCCAGCAGCGGTTGGGCTAGCGGCTACAATGAGCAGTTCTTC.

This clone was found many times. J is TRBJ2-7 and V is TRBV19; D gene unclear. Trimming shortened V by 6 bases and J by 1 base, and 16 bases separated the two germline ends. The CDR3 has 15 amino acids. CDR1 LNHDA and CDR2 SQIVND come from the germline V gene (reference sequence). The CDR3 region is CASRQNSRLSYEQYF. The CDR3 nucleotides read TGTGCCAGTAGACAGAACAGCCGATTGTCCTACGAGCAGTACTTC.

This clone was recorded many times. The V gene is TRBV11-2, the J gene TRBJ1-6; 10 bases line up with TRBD1. The CDR3 runs to 15 residues. Germline V CDR1 and CDR2: SGHAT, FQNNGV. V lost 2 bases and J lost 7; bases outside the gene matches: 2. The CDR3 nucleotides are TGTGCCAGCAGCTTACAGGGACAGGGGAATTCACCCCTCCACTTT. Translating gives CASSLQGQGNSPLHF.

By share, this clone counts as medium-sized (0.01 to 0.1%). V and J are TRBV9 and TRBJ1-2; 7 nucleotides align to TRBD1. V shed 7 bases, J shed 5 bases, and the junction held 5 bases outside the gene matches. Germline V gene sequence: CDR1 SGDLS, CDR2 YYNGEE. The CDR3 totals 12 residues. The CDR3 DNA is TGTGCCAGCCGGGGACAGAAGTATGGCTACACCTTC. Protein: CASRGQKYGYTF. The variable domain in full, with the rest retrieved from reference TRBV9 and TRBJ1-2, is DSGVTQTPKHLITATGQRVTLRCSPRSGDLSVYWYQQSLDQGLQFLIQYYNGEERAKGNILERFSAQQFPDLHSELNLSSLELGDSALYFCASRGQKYGYTFGSGTRLTVV.

This clone is categorized as medium-sized. In the same sample, other DNA sequences code for this CDR3. The chain is built from TRBV6-1 and TRBJ1-2, with D maybe TRBD1 (5 bases). V was clipped by 6 bases and J by 2 bases, with 10 bases between them. Germline V gene lookup returns CDR1 MNHNS and CDR2 SASEGT. CDR3 length: 13 amino acids. The CDR3, as DNA: TGTGCCAGCAGCCCAGGGCCCAACTATGGCTACACCTTC. Protein product: CASSPGPNYGYTF.

The chain uses TRBV5-1 and TRBJ2-1, with D tentatively TRBD2 (5 bases). The CDR3 runs 12 residues. With 4 bases removed from V and 10 bases from J, the gap between germline ends came to 12 bases. Germline V gene lookup returns CDR1 SGHRS and CDR2 YFSETQ. The CDR3 DNA follows: TGCGCCAGCAGCGCGGGCCGGTGGGAGCAGTTCTTC. It specifies CASSAGRWEQFF. The full variable domain, in which reference TRBV5-1 and TRBJ2-1 provide the parts outside the CDR3, is KAGVTQTPRYLIKTRGQQVTLSCSPISGHRSVSWYQQTPGQGLQFLFEYFSETQRNKGNFPGRFSGRQFSNSRSEMNVSTLELGDSALYLCASSAGRWEQFFGPGTRLTVL.

This clone is medium-sized. J is TRBJ1-1 and V is TRBV7-2; D gene uncertain. This CDR3 has 11 amino acids. Between the trimmed V and J ends, which lost 5 bases and 7 bases, there was a span of 8 bases. Germline lookup yields CDR1 SGHTA and CDR2 FQGNSA. The CDR3 DNA is TGTGCCAGCAGCCAGGCATTTGAAGCTTTCTTT. It is translated as CASSQAFEAFF. The complete variable domain, with remaining parts taken from reference TRBV7-2 and TRBJ1-1, reads GAGVSQSPSNKVTEKGKDVELRCDPISGHTALYWYRQSLGQGLEFLIYFQGNSAPDKSGLPSDRFSAERTGGSVSTLTIQRTQQEDSAVYLCASSQAFEAFFGQGTRLTVV.

V gene TRBV6-4 combines with J gene TRBJ2-2, with D perhaps TRBD1 or TRBD2 (5 bases each). V dropped 10 bases and J dropped 1 base, with 13 bases sitting between them. This CDR3 is 14 amino acids long. Germline-derived CDR1 and CDR2 are MRHNA and SNTAGT. CDR3 in DNA: TGTGCCACGCCGGGACGGTGGAACACCGGGGAGCTGTTTTTT. This sequence encodes CATPGRWNTGELFF.

This chain joins TRBV6-1 and TRBJ2-2; 8 nucleotides line up with TRBD2. Germline loops: CDR1 MNHNS, CDR2 SASEGT. The CDR3 extends over 16 amino acids. Germline trimming cut 6 bases from V and 1 base from J; bases unmatched to any gene: 7. CDR3 nucleotide sequence: TGTGCCAGCAGACGGGGGGGGGGGCGGAACACCGGGGAGCTGTTTTTT. Its translation is CASRRGGGRNTGELFF.

In this sample, this clone turned up once. This chain connects TRBV9 to TRBJ2-2; unclear D gene. This CDR3 comprises 14 residues. The V end was cut by 1 base, the J end by 4 bases, with 8 bases between. The germline CDR1 and CDR2 sequences are SGDLS and YYNGEE. In DNA form, the CDR3 reads TGTGCCAGCAGCGTAATGGTTGGCACCGGGGAGCTGTTTTTT. It yields the protein CASSVMVGTGELFF.

The chain uses TRBV14 and TRBJ1-2; 8 bases align to TRBD1. V lost 0 bases to trimming and J lost 5 bases; unmatched junction nucleotides: 8. The V gene's germline CDR1 is SGHDN and CDR2 FVKESK. CDR3 size: 16 residues. The CDR3 nucleotides are TGTGCCAGCAGCCAAGAAGGGGACAGGATGCTTTATGGCTACACCTTC. Residues: CASSQEGDRMLYGYTF.

This clone was picked up a small number of times. The V gene is TRBV5-1, the J gene TRBJ2-2; D may be TRBD2 (6 bases). The CDR3 is 15 residues long. Trimming left V 1 base short and J 1 base short, with 8 bases between. Germline V gives CDR1 SGHRS, CDR2 YFSETQ. In DNA form, the CDR3 reads TGCGCCAGCAGCTTGACCGGGGGGAACACCGGGGAGCTGTTTTTT. Translated: CASSLTGGNTGELFF.

This CDR3 reads CASSSGQGNYGYTF. DNA for the CDR3: TGTGCCAGCAGCTCGGGACAGGGGAACTATGGCTACACCTTC. J is TRBJ1-2 and V is TRBV7-8; 10 nucleotides agree with TRBD1. The CDR3 extends over 14 amino acids. CDR1 is SGHVS and CDR2 is FQNEAQ in the germline V gene. Trimming took 4 bases from V and 2 from J; bases not matched to a gene: 1. Full variable domain (rest looked up from reference TRBV7-8 and TRBJ1-2): GAGVSQSPRYKVAKRGQDVALRCDPISGHVSLFWYQQALGQGPEFLTYFQNEAQLDKSGLPSDRFFAERPEGSVSTLKIQRTQQEDSAVYLCASSSGQGNYGYTFGSGTRLTVV.

The genes are TRBV5-1 and TRBJ2-2; 11 bases line up with TRBD2. The CDR3 length is 16 residues. Looked up from germline, CDR1 is SGHRS and CDR2 is YFSETQ. Trimming at V came to 2 bases and at J to 7 bases, leaving 7 bases not matched to a gene. Here the CDR3 reads CASSLTLAGGFGELFF. In nucleotides, the CDR3 is TGCGCCAGCAGCTTAACCCTAGCGGGAGGTTTCGGGGAGCTGTTTTTT.

This clone was picked up many times. Possible read error: a much larger clone is one base away. This CDR3 fails to terminate in the conserved phenylalanine or tryptophan, so it likely reflects a read error. The chain recombines TRBV29-1 with TRBJ1-3; D gene ambiguous. CDR3 length equals 12 residues. CDR1 and CDR2 (germline): SQVTM, ANQGSEA. With 7 bases removed from V and 4 bases from J, the gap between germline ends came to 11 bases. For the CDR3, the DNA is TGCAGCGCCCTTGGAGGGGGAAACACCATATATTCT. Protein: CSALGGGNTIYS.

This clone was counted many times. This may stem from a read error, because a much larger clone lies one nucleotide away. The chain joins TRBV19 to TRBJ1-2; D is unclear. The V end was cut by 5 bases, the J end by 7 bases, with 17 bases between. There are 14 residues in the CDR3. Germline CDR1 is LNHDA and CDR2 is SQIVND (reference sequence). The CDR3 protein is CASSPAADCRGYTF. CDR3 coding DNA: TGTGCCAGTAGTCCGGCGGCAGACTGTCGTGGCTACACCTTC.

This clone has more than one count but fewer than ten. V usage is TRBV28 and J usage is TRBJ2-5, with 10 bases identical to TRBD1. This CDR3 spans 16 amino acids. Trimming took 5 bases from V and 5 from J; bases not matched to a gene: 11. Germline-derived CDR1 and CDR2 are MDHEN and SYDVKM. The CDR3 nucleotides read TGTGCCAGCAGTCCCGGGACAGGGGTGGTTGGGGAGACCCAGTACTTC. Translated: CASSPGTGVVGETQYF.